Below, one T cell receptor beta chain is given with its context. No antigen is known for it. Base-call qualities are not available, and no considerably larger clone is one nucleotide away. TCRbeta CDR3 regions were amplified from genomic DNA using the immunoSEQ Assay, a bias-controlled multiplex PCR. Under the source paper's analysis protocol: The number of nucleated cells in each sample was estimated by amplification of reference gene primers within the assay. To quantify the absolute abundance of each unique TCRbeta CDR3 rearrangement, sequence reads were collapsed and filtered. For each sample, productive Simpson clonality was calculated as the square root of Simpson's diversity index across productive rearrangements. TCRdb stores this immuneACCESS table with in-frame sequences only. Part of the clones is absent; in the studies checked, under half of the shortfall reflects unresolved V genes, and no reason is known for the rest. V, J and clone size derive from that table, while D and trimming were established from the DNA sequence. Recorded for this sample are 50,000 to 60,000 clones; 80% to 85% of them occurred a single time. About 8.8% of the sample lies in the top ten.

This entry belongs to a study of blood T cell repertoires in COVID-19 (dated by TCRdb to the early 2020s). Turning to the overall study: Samples from collaborators originated in the United States, Italy and Spain and spanned both the acute and convalescent phases of COVID-19. The prospective study material was composed of cDNA or gDNA derived from T cells, B-cell-depleted T cells, or PBMCs. Where available, HLA class I and class II types were taken from metadata supplied by the sample provider and were not determined by assay-based typing. The repertoires were released in a freely available public database meant as a resource for research on the immune response to SARS-CoV-2. Samples were obtained from the ongoing ImmuneRACE study (first 160 participants) and from 950 to 1,500 subjects provided by 6 global collaborators. Deeply sampled blood TCRbeta repertoires from subjects exposed to, actively infected with, or recovered from COVID-19 were included in the dataset. A de-identified subject ID, COVID-19 status, age in years and sex were almost always included in the sample metadata. Overall study results and their limits: Clinical and demographic metadata were provided uncurated, with the amount varying by source and participant.

Spanning cysteine to phenylalanine, the CDR3 consists of 15 amino acids. The sequence is cut down to CDR3 DNA, 45 bases in frame from base 1. A distance of 9 bases separates the germline ends of V and J, which lose 0 bases and 1 base respectively. One collaborating source in Seattle enrolled patients during active infection and followed them longitudinally through the course of disease. Collaborating institutions collected whole blood in K2EDTA tubes following their own protocols. Collaborator samples were shipped for TCRbeta analysis as frozen whole blood, isolated PBMCs, or DNA extracted from either sample type.

This TCR derives from an elderly man with COVID-19, enrolled during active disease. The chain joins TRBV23-1 to TRBJ2-5, with a weak D call of TRBD1 (5 bases match). TRBV23-1 is treated as an ORF (open reading frame) with a function not yet certain. Sequencing input: peripheral blood. The nucleotides are TGCGCCAGCAGTCAATCGAAGGGGCTCCAAGAGACCCAGTACTTC. The encoded protein is CASSQSKGLQETQYF.